This T cell receptor beta chain was sequenced during a study of circulating CD8 cells and anti-PD-1 response in melanoma. Study-wide findings and caveats: Patients included both untreated and previously treated individuals. TIGIT repertoires were least diverse, DNEG repertoires most diverse. No tumor material was available, so peptide assays assessed reactivity.

Four subsets defined by PD-1 and/or TIGIT were sorted from live CD3+CD8+TCRalphabeta+ cells. This clonotype ranks as large. Its antigen is unidentified. In germline, CDR1 is MNHEY, CDR2 SVGEGT. The CDR3 length is 15 residues. V was cut by 6 bases and J by 4 bases, with 13 bases left in between. TCR libraries were prepared from roughly 14 ng of total RNA with the QIAseq Immune Repertoire TCR panel. TCRdb fed the reads into MiXCR, producing one record per CDR3 protein. The top ten hold about 10% of the sample, which has over a thousand distinct CDR3 sequences, approximately 6.2% seen once. The V call is TRBV6-2 or TRBV6-3, the J call TRBJ2-6; D may be TRBD1 or TRBD2 (5 bases each). The sequence came from a human donor with melanoma. Specimen: CD8+ T cells from PBMCs, collected at baseline or after one month of anti-PD-1 therapy (not recorded which). The CDR3, as DNA: TGTGCCAGCAGCCCCCAGGGAGAAGGGGCCAACGTCCTGACTTTC. Residues: CASSPQGEGANVLTF.